This TCR beta chain derives from a study of shared clonotypes between healthy human individuals. Background on the study: CD4 naive cells filled three plates per donor, CD4 memory three, CD8 naive two and CD8 memory one.

The assay was immunoSEQ multiplex PCR, and TCRdb's table has in-frame clones only and misses some. The sample lists around 1.9 million clones; 80% to 95% were seen once. Naive CD8 cells, CD45RO-negative and positively selected for CCR7, excluded terminally differentiated effector memory CD45RA+ cells. Comment on this clone: Antigen: not known.

Study outcomes and limitations: Memory subsets had estimated richness that was generally smaller than that of naive subsets.

Germline-derived CDR1 and CDR2 are SGHTA and FQGNSA. The V segment lost 11 bases and the J segment 0 bases; nucleotides outside the gene matches: 11. This CDR3 is 15 amino acids long. The clonotype was recovered from a man aged 18 to 30 in good health. Some clones in this sample may be carry-over from other donors' samples. The source material was naive CD8+ T cells from PBMCs. The chain couples TRBV7-2 to TRBJ2-7; 9 bases align to TRBD1. The CDR3 DNA reads TGTGCCGCCTTAAACAGGACAGGGGTCTCCTACGAGCAGTACTTC. Translating it yields CAALNRTGVSYEQYF.